In its sample, the clone carrying this T cell receptor beta chain was seen a few times. This sample was included in a study of T-cell reconstitution after alpha-beta-depleted transplantation in children. A TCRbeta library incorporating unique molecular identifiers was prepared. TCRdb reanalysed the PCR reads using MiXCR and keeps one entry per CDR3 protein. This table holds 670,000 or so distinct CDR3 sequences, 10% to 15% found once. Germline V gives CDR1 SGHVS, CDR2 FQNEAQ. The trim removed 3 bases at V and 4 bases at J, leaving 6 bases unmatched. The CDR3 covers 17 residues. The sequencing used PBMCs, collected before TCRalphabeta/CD19-depleted stem cell transplant. The V gene is TRBV7-8, the J gene TRBJ2-1, with 13 bases aligning to TRBD2. The TCR comes from a girl aged 2 to 9 with congenital amegakaryocytic thrombocytopenia, due to receive a stem cell transplant. The CDR3 nucleotides read TGTGCCAGCAGCTTTCCGGGACTAGCGGGACCTTACAATGAGCAGTTCTTC. The encoded protein is CASSFPGLAGPYNEQFF.